This section outlines one T cell receptor (beta chain) sequence together with its context. Its specificity is unknown. This specimen belongs to a study of shared clonotypes between healthy human individuals. CD45RO-negative, CCR7-positively selected cells formed the naive CD8 fraction, excluding terminally differentiated effector memory CD45RA+ cells. The CDR3 has 12 residues. Germline V gene sequence: CDR1 SGHTA, CDR2 FQGNSA. The ends were cut back, 7 bases at V and 3 bases at J, with 10 bases in the middle. Study conclusions and caveats: Clonotype sharing among donors was thought likely to change with sequencing depth.

Repertoires were generated with immunoSEQ multiplex PCR, while TCRdb's copy carries only in-frame clones and drops some. The sample includes roughly 2.1 million clones, approximately 94% of them seen just once. The gene calls are TRBV7-2 and TRBJ2-7; D is ambiguous. The TCR sequence derives from a man aged 18 to 30 in good health. Some clones in this sample may be carry-over from other donors' samples. The sequenced sample consisted of naive CD8+ T cells from PBMCs. This CDR3 is CASTLIVYEQYF. Here the CDR3 DNA reads TGTGCCAGCACACTGATCGTCTACGAGCAGTACTTC. Full variable domain (outside the CDR3, taken from reference TRBV7-2 and TRBJ2-7): GAGVSQSPSNKVTEKGKDVELRCDPISGHTALYWYRQSLGQGLEFLIYFQGNSAPDKSGLPSDRFSAERTGGSVSTLTIQRTQQEDSAVYLCASTLIVYEQYFGPGTRLTVT.